One sample yielded the 14 T cell receptor beta chains listed below, sequenced in a study of T-cell reconstitution after alpha-beta-depleted transplantation in children (dated by TCRdb to between 2015 and 2016). Library generation was performed with PCR. These reads were obtained on an Illumina HiSeq 2500. Molecular barcoding was employed in the preparation of TCR libraries, with unique molecular identifiers being used to normalize TCRbeta repertoire quantification. TCRdb reran the public reads through fastp at Q25 and MiXCR, keeping productive beta chains. Rows with a matching CDR3 protein are joined into one entry that keeps the most common DNA and genes. The sample table shows about 610,000 distinct CDR3 sequences, and about 11% are seen once. The ten largest clones capture less than 5% of the sample. The source material was PBMCs from the stem cell graft donor, sampled from the stem cell graft. These TCRs come from a human donor who donated a stem cell graft to a child with acute myeloid leukemia.

This clonotype was found a few times. The chain links TRBV15 to TRBJ2-5; D may correspond to TRBD1 or TRBD2 (5 bases each). Looked up from germline, CDR1 is LNHNV and CDR2 is YYDKDF (reference sequence). The CDR3 is 14 amino acids. The V and J ends lost 0 bases and 4 bases respectively, with 9 bases between them. CDR3 coding DNA: TGTGCCACCAGCAGAGATCAGGGACCAGAGACCCAGTACTTC. Amino acids: CATSRDQGPETQYF.

This chain uses TRBV5-8 with TRBJ2-7; D is possibly TRBD1 (6 bases). The CDR3 contains 15 residues. The V end was cut by 4 bases, the J end by 2 bases, with 16 bases between. Germline V gene sequence: CDR1 SGHTS, CDR2 YDEGEE. CDR3 amino acids: CASSLGQGYPYEQYF. Written as DNA, the CDR3 is TGTGCCAGCAGCCTCGGGCAGGGGTACCCCTACGAGCAGTACTTC.

The rearrangement joins TRBV20-1 to TRBJ2-5, with 12 bases lining up with TRBD1. Germline V lookup: CDR1 DFQATT, CDR2 SNEGSKA (reference sequence). This CDR3 is 15 amino acids long. V trimming: 5 bases; J trimming: 4 bases; junction bases outside the gene matches: 8. The CDR3 reads CSARPGTGGGETQYF. CDR3 nucleotide sequence: TGCAGTGCTCGCCCCGGGACAGGGGGCGGAGAGACCCAGTACTTC.

Many counts were recorded for this clonotype. This chain connects TRBV20-1 to TRBJ2-3, with D perhaps TRBD2 (6 bases). The CDR3 is 13 residues long. The germline gives CDR1 DFQATT, CDR2 SNEGSKA (reference sequence). V was shortened by 4 bases and J by 8 bases, with 16 bases between the two germline ends. The DNA for the CDR3 is TGCAGTGCTACCCGGGGCCTCGGGGGTACGCAGTATTTT. It is translated as CSATRGLGGTQYF.

This clonotype was recorded many times. The CDR3 reads CASSFSIAEQYF. The CDR3 coding sequence is TGTGCCAGCAGTTTCTCAATAGCGGAGCAGTACTTC. The chain has TRBV12-3 or TRBV12-4 and TRBJ2-7; D is possibly TRBD2 (5 bases). The length of the CDR3 is 12 residues. Between the trimmed V and J ends, which lost 3 bases and 7 bases, there was a span of 10 bases.

This clonotype was counted a few times. This chain joins TRBV7-2 and TRBJ2-1; 8 bases agree with TRBD2. Trimming took 4 bases from V and 0 from J; bases not matched to a gene: 5. CDR3 length: 16 residues. Germline V CDR1 and CDR2: SGHTA, FQGNSA. CDR3 residues: CASSSSGPGSYNEQFF. The CDR3, as DNA: TGTGCCAGCAGCTCTAGCGGGCCTGGCTCCTACAATGAGCAGTTCTTC.

This clonotype has a handful of counts. V gene TRBV7-2 combines with J gene TRBJ2-7, with a tentative D call TRBD2 (6 bases). Germline CDR1 is SGHTA and CDR2 is FQGNSA. CDR3 size: 16 residues. Trimming removed 0 bases at V and 3 bases at J, with 15 bases between. The CDR3 DNA sequence: TGTGCCAGCAGCTTAGCCATGAGCGGGTCTGGCTACGAGCAGTACTTC. It specifies CASSLAMSGSGYEQYF.

This clonotype was detected many times. This chain links TRBV15 with TRBJ2-3; 11 nucleotides line up with TRBD2. This CDR3 contains 16 residues. CDR1 and CDR2 (germline): LNHNV, YYDKDF (reference sequence). The V segment lost 3 bases and the J segment 2 bases; nucleotides outside the gene matches: 4. The CDR3: CATSRGLAAFTDTQYF. The DNA for the CDR3 is TGTGCCACCAGCAGGGGACTAGCGGCCTTCACAGATACGCAGTATTTT.

There are many counts of this clonotype. This chain uses TRBV7-2 with TRBJ2-5, with D possibly called TRBD1 or TRBD2 (7 bases each). The CDR3 sequence is 15 residues long. In germline, CDR1 is SGHTA, CDR2 FQGNSA. Trimming cost V 5 bases and J 2 bases, with 15 bases left between them. DNA of the CDR3: TGTGCCAGCAGCCAGGGGGGGAGGGGGCAAGAGACCCAGTACTTC. Protein: CASSQGGRGQETQYF. Together with reference TRBV7-2 and TRBJ2-5, the CDR3 gives the full variable domain: GAGVSQSPSNKVTEKGKDVELRCDPISGHTALYWYRQSLGQGLEFLIYFQGNSAPDKSGLPSDRFSAERTGGSVSTLTIQRTQQEDSAVYLCASSQGGRGQETQYFGPGTRLLVL.

The chain carries TRBV7-2 and TRBJ2-1; D is uncertain. The CDR3 loop spans 11 amino acids. Germline V gives CDR1 SGHTA, CDR2 FQGNSA. Between the trimmed V and J ends, which lost 7 bases and 8 bases, there was a span of 9 bases. CDR3 amino acids: CASTLGHEQFF. In nucleotides, the CDR3 is TGTGCCAGCACCTTGGGCCATGAGCAGTTCTTC.

A few counts support this clonotype. This may stem from a read error, because a much larger clone lies one nucleotide away. This chain links TRBV11-2 with TRBJ1-5; weak D call: TRBD1 (5 bases). V was shortened by 5 bases and J by 3 bases, with 8 bases between the two germline ends. Germline V gives CDR1 SGHAT, CDR2 FQNNGV. The CDR3 has 13 amino acids. The CDR3 DNA sequence: TGTGCCAGCAGCCGGGACCACAATCAGCCCCAGCATTTT. It codes for CASSRDHNQPQHF.

The chain employs TRBV20-1 and TRBJ2-7; 10 nucleotides align to TRBD2. There are 16 residues in the CDR3. J lost 1 base, V lost 3 bases, and 9 bases had no gene match. Germline V gives CDR1 DFQATT, CDR2 SNEGSKA (reference sequence). The CDR3 loop reads CSASILTSGSSYEQYF. DNA of the CDR3: TGCAGTGCTAGTATTTTGACTAGCGGGTCATCCTACGAGCAGTACTTC.

The V call is TRBV6-5, the J call TRBJ2-5; 7 bases are shared with TRBD1. The CDR3 has 14 amino acids. Germline trimming cut 4 bases from V and 5 bases from J; bases unmatched to any gene: 7. Looked up from germline, CDR1 is MNHEY and CDR2 is SVGAGI. The CDR3 region has the DNA TGTGCCAGCAGTTCCCTTAAGGGGGCTGAGACCCAGTACTTC. Amino acids: CASSSLKGAETQYF.

V is TRBV20-1 and J is TRBJ1-6, with 9 positions matching TRBD1. After removal of 5 bases from V and 3 bases from J, the junction contained 8 bases not matched to a gene. Germline CDR1 and CDR2: DFQATT and SNEGSKA (reference sequence). The CDR3 has 16 residues. The CDR3 reads CSAWGQGGNYNSPLHF. The CDR3 nucleotides read TGCAGTGCTTGGGGACAGGGCGGCAACTATAATTCACCCCTCCACTTT.